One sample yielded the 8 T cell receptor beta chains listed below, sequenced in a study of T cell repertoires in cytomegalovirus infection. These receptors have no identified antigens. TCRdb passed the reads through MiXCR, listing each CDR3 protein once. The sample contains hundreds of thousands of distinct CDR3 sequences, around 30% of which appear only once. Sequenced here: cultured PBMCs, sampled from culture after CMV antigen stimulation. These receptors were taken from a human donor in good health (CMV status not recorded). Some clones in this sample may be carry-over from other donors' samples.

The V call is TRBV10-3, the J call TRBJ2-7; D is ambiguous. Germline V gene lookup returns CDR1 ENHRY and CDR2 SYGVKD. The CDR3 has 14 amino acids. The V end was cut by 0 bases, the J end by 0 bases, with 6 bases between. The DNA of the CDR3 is TGTGCCATCAGTGAGTCGAGGCTCTCCTACGAGCAGTACTTC. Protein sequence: CAISESRLSYEQYF.

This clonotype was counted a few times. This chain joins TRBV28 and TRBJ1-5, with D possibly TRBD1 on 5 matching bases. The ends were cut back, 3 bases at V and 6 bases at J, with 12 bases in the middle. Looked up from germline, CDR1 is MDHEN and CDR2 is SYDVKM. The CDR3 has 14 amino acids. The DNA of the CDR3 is TGTGCCAGCAGTTTGAAGGGGTACGGTCAGCCCCAGCATTTT. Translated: CASSLKGYGQPQHF.

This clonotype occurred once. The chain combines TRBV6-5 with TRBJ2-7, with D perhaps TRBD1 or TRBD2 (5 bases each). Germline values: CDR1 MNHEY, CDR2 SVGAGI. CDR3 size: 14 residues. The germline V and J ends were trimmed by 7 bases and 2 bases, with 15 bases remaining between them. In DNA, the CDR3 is TGTGCCAGCATCCGAAGACCGGGACCCTACGAGCAGTACTTC. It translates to CASIRRPGPYEQYF.

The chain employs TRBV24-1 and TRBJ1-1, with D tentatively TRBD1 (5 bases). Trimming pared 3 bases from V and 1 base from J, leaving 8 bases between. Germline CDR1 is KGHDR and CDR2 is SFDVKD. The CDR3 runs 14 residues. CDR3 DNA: TGTGCCACCAGTGATGCCGGACAGAACACTGAAGCTTTCTTT. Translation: CATSDAGQNTEAFF.

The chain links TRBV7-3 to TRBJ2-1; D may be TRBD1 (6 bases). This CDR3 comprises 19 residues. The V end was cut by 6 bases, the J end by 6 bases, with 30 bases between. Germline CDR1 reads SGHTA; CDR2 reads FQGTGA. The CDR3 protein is CASSGTGQSNPSSLNEQFF. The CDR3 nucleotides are TGTGCCAGCAGTGGAACCGGACAGTCGAACCCCTCATCCCTCAATGAGCAGTTCTTC.

The CDR3 reads CASSHPGGPYNEQFF. As DNA, the CDR3 is TGCGCCAGCAGCCACCCTGGGGGTCCCTACAATGAGCAGTTCTTC. J is TRBJ2-1 and V is TRBV4-3; either TRBD1 or TRBD2 may fit D (5 bases each). The CDR3 totals 15 residues. Trimming took 3 bases from V and 2 from J, leaving 11 bases between them. In germline, CDR1 is LGHNA, CDR2 YSLEER.

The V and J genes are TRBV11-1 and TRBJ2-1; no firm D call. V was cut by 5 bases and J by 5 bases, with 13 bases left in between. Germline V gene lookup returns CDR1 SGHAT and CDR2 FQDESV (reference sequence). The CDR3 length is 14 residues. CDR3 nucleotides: TGTGCCAGCAGCCGCAATCGGGTAAACAATGAGCAGTTCTTC. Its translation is CASSRNRVNNEQFF. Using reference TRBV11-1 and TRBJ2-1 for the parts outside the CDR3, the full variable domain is EAEVAQSPRYKITEKSQAVAFWCDPISGHATLYWYRQILGQGPELLVQFQDESVVDDSQLPKDRFSAERLKGVDSTLKIQPAELGDSAMYLCASSRNRVNNEQFFGPGTRLTVL.

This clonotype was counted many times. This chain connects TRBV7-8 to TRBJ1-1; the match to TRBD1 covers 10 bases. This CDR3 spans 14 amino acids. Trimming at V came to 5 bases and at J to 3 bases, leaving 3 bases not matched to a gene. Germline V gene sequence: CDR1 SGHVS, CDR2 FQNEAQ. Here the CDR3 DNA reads TGTGCCAGCAGCAGGGACAGGGGACACACTGAAGCTTTCTTT. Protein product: CASSRDRGHTEAFF.